The rows below give T cell receptor beta chains drawn from one sample of a study of blood T cell repertoires in COVID-19. The assay was immunoSEQ multiplex PCR, and TCRdb's table has in-frame clones only and misses some. The sample carries about 110,000 clones, 70% to 85% recorded once. Sequenced input: peripheral blood. The source of these receptors is a woman aged 40 to 55 with acute or convalescent COVID-19. Each CDR3 is given with its conserved first and last residue. D genes are given only for firm matches. Clone size, where shown, is once, few, many, or a class for clones that have expanded.

clone_size: .; cdr3_length: 14; j_call: TRBJ2-2; v_call: TRBV5-1; d_call: .; cdr3_aa: CASSFQTTAGELFF; cdr3_nt: TGCGCCAGCAGCTTTCAGACAACGGCAGGGGAGCTGTTTTTT
clone_size: few; cdr3_length: 17; j_call: TRBJ2-7; v_call: TRBV7-8; d_call: TRBD2; cdr3_aa: CASSHRQTSGTLYEQYF; cdr3_nt: TGTGCCAGCAGCCACCGGCAAACTAGCGGGACTCTGTACGAGCAGTACTTC
clone_size: .; cdr3_length: 18; j_call: TRBJ2-7; v_call: TRBV7-2; d_call: TRBD1; cdr3_aa: CASSSPSGGQGRYYEQYF; cdr3_nt: TGTGCCAGCAGCTCCCCCTCCGGGGGACAGGGGAGATACTACGAGCAGTACTTC
clone_size: .; cdr3_length: 15; j_call: TRBJ2-1; v_call: TRBV9; d_call: TRBD2; cdr3_aa: CASSVVAGGVNEQFF; cdr3_nt: TGTGCCAGCAGCGTAGTAGCGGGGGGGGTCAATGAGCAGTTCTTC
clone_size: .; cdr3_length: 14; j_call: TRBJ1-5; v_call: TRBV25-1; d_call: .; cdr3_aa: CASSEGREYQPQHF; cdr3_nt: TGTGCCAGCAGTGAAGGGAGGGAGTATCAGCCCCAGCATTTT
clone_size: .; cdr3_length: 14; j_call: TRBJ1-2; v_call: TRBV14; d_call: TRBD1; cdr3_aa: CASSQEDRVYGYTF; cdr3_nt: TGTGCCAGCAGCCAAGAGGACAGGGTCTATGGCTACACCTTC
clone_size: .; cdr3_length: 13; j_call: TRBJ2-7; v_call: TRBV4-3; d_call: TRBD1; cdr3_aa: CASSSGTGGEQYF; cdr3_nt: TGCGCCAGCAGCTCCGGGACAGGGGGAGAGCAGTACTTC
clone_size: .; cdr3_length: 15; j_call: TRBJ2-5; v_call: TRBV5-1; d_call: TRBD1; cdr3_aa: CASSTSGTGDETQYF; cdr3_nt: TGCGCCAGCAGCACATCCGGGACAGGGGACGAGACCCAGTACTTC
clone_size: .; cdr3_length: 13; j_call: TRBJ1-6; v_call: TRBV2; d_call: .; cdr3_aa: CASRDSLNSPLHF; cdr3_nt: TGTGCCAGCAGGGACAGCCTTAATTCACCCCTCCACTTT
clone_size: .; cdr3_length: 13; j_call: TRBJ2-3; v_call: TRBV11-3; d_call: .; cdr3_aa: CASSLTVTDTQYF; cdr3_nt: TGTGCCAGCAGCTTAACAGTCACAGATACGCAGTATTTT
clone_size: few; cdr3_length: 13; j_call: TRBJ1-2; v_call: TRBV28; d_call: .; cdr3_aa: CASSPTQLYGYTF; cdr3_nt: TGTGCCAGCAGCCCCACACAACTATATGGCTACACCTTC
clone_size: few; cdr3_length: 18; j_call: TRBJ2-3; v_call: TRBV13; d_call: TRBD2; cdr3_aa: CASSLGGWTRAITDTQYF; cdr3_nt: TGTGCCAGCAGCTTAGGAGGTTGGACTAGGGCAATCACAGATACGCAGTATTTT
clone_size: .; cdr3_length: 14; j_call: TRBJ1-5; v_call: TRBV6-1; d_call: .; cdr3_aa: CASSNGVFGQPQHF; cdr3_nt: TGTGCCAGCAGTAACGGGGTTTTTGGTCAGCCCCAGCATTTT
clone_size: .; cdr3_length: 13; j_call: TRBJ2-3; v_call: TRBV3-1/TRBV3-2; d_call: .; cdr3_aa: CASSPRAGDTQYF; cdr3_nt: TGTGCCAGCAGCCCTAGAGCCGGAGATACGCAGTATTTT
clone_size: .; cdr3_length: 15; j_call: TRBJ2-4; v_call: TRBV7-2; d_call: .; cdr3_aa: CASSLAGAFKNIQYF; cdr3_nt: TGTGCCAGCAGCTTAGCGGGGGCCTTCAAAAACATTCAGTACTTC
clone_size: .; cdr3_length: 13; j_call: TRBJ1-6; v_call: TRBV5-8; d_call: .; cdr3_aa: CASGQGSGSPLHF; cdr3_nt: TGTGCCAGCGGGCAGGGATCGGGTTCACCCCTCCACTTT
clone_size: once; cdr3_length: 15; j_call: TRBJ1-1; v_call: TRBV19; d_call: TRBD1; cdr3_aa: CASNSDRSLHTEAFF; cdr3_nt: TGTGCCAGTAATTCGGACAGGAGTCTTCACACTGAAGCTTTCTTT
clone_size: .; cdr3_length: 14; j_call: TRBJ1-1; v_call: TRBV2; d_call: .; cdr3_aa: CASSERGTNTEAFF; cdr3_nt: TGTGCCAGCAGTGAGAGGGGGACGAACACTGAAGCTTTCTTT
clone_size: .; cdr3_length: 12; j_call: TRBJ1-5; v_call: TRBV28; d_call: .; cdr3_aa: CASSRGGQPQHF; cdr3_nt: TGTGCCAGCAGTAGGGGTGGTCAGCCCCAGCATTTT
clone_size: .; cdr3_length: 13; j_call: TRBJ2-7; v_call: TRBV28; d_call: TRBD1; cdr3_aa: CASRHGTGYEQYF; cdr3_nt: TGTGCCAGCAGACACGGGACAGGATACGAGCAGTACTTC
clone_size: .; cdr3_length: 15; j_call: TRBJ2-5; v_call: TRBV27; d_call: TRBD1; cdr3_aa: CASSFWDRVGETQYF; cdr3_nt: TGTGCCAGCAGTTTTTGGGACAGGGTAGGGGAGACCCAGTACTTC
clone_size: .; cdr3_length: 15; j_call: TRBJ1-5; v_call: TRBV3-1/TRBV3-2; d_call: TRBD1; cdr3_aa: CASSQGRQGPEPQHF; cdr3_nt: TGTGCCAGCAGCCAAGGACGACAGGGCCCCGAGCCCCAGCATTTT
clone_size: .; cdr3_length: 16; j_call: TRBJ2-3; v_call: TRBV4-3; d_call: .; cdr3_aa: CASSQDSQGFSDTQYF; cdr3_nt: TGCGCCAGCAGCCAAGATTCTCAGGGATTCTCAGATACGCAGTATTTT
clone_size: .; cdr3_length: 14; j_call: TRBJ1-4; v_call: TRBV18; d_call: TRBD1; cdr3_aa: CASSQGATNEKLFF; cdr3_nt: TGTGCCAGCTCGCAGGGGGCGACTAATGAAAAACTGTTTTTT
clone_size: many; cdr3_length: 12; j_call: TRBJ1-1; v_call: TRBV7-2; d_call: .; cdr3_aa: CASSGDGPEAFF; cdr3_nt: TGTGCCAGCAGCGGAGACGGCCCCGAAGCTTTCTTT
clone_size: many; cdr3_length: 16; j_call: TRBJ1-4; v_call: TRBV15; d_call: TRBD1; cdr3_aa: CATSRTMGQGNEKLFF; cdr3_nt: TGTGCCACCAGCAGGACCATGGGACAGGGTAATGAAAAACTGTTTTTT
clone_size: once; cdr3_length: 15; j_call: TRBJ1-6; v_call: TRBV28; d_call: .; cdr3_aa: CASRIPGQSYSPLHF; cdr3_nt: TGTGCCAGCAGAATTCCGGGACAATCATACTCACCCCTCCACTTT
clone_size: few; cdr3_length: 13; j_call: TRBJ1-2; v_call: TRBV7-2; d_call: .; cdr3_aa: CASSLVVGDGYTF; cdr3_nt: TGTGCCAGCAGCTTAGTTGTCGGGGATGGCTACACCTTC
clone_size: many; cdr3_length: 18; j_call: TRBJ2-3; v_call: TRBV7-8; d_call: .; cdr3_aa: CASSSPGGVVLRGDTQYF; cdr3_nt: TGTGCCAGCAGCTCTCCTGGTGGGGTTGTGTTAAGGGGAGATACGCAGTATTTT
clone_size: .; cdr3_length: 14; j_call: TRBJ1-4; v_call: TRBV5-1; d_call: TRBD1; cdr3_aa: CASSPDRFNEKLFF; cdr3_nt: TGCGCCAGCAGCCCGGACAGGTTTAATGAAAAACTGTTTTTT
clone_size: .; cdr3_length: 15; j_call: TRBJ2-5; v_call: TRBV5-4; d_call: TRBD2; cdr3_aa: CASYALAENQETQYF; cdr3_nt: TGTGCCAGCTATGCTCTAGCGGAGAACCAAGAGACCCAGTACTTC
clone_size: few; cdr3_length: 14; j_call: TRBJ1-6; v_call: TRBV7-2; d_call: TRBD1; cdr3_aa: CASRTGQGYSPLHF; cdr3_nt: TGTGCCAGCAGGACCGGACAGGGTTATTCACCCCTCCACTTT
clone_size: .; cdr3_length: 15; j_call: TRBJ1-2; v_call: TRBV9; d_call: TRBD1; cdr3_aa: CASSTRTGTVDGYTF; cdr3_nt: TGTGCCAGCAGCACCCGGACCGGGACAGTTGATGGCTACACCTTC
clone_size: .; cdr3_length: 14; j_call: TRBJ2-3; v_call: TRBV6-6; d_call: TRBD1; cdr3_aa: CASSPRQGTDTQYF; cdr3_nt: TGTGCCAGCAGTCCCCGACAGGGGACAGATACGCAGTATTTT
clone_size: .; cdr3_length: 16; j_call: TRBJ1-3; v_call: TRBV5-1; d_call: .; cdr3_aa: CASSLEGRGPGNTIYF; cdr3_nt: TGCGCCAGCAGCTTGGAAGGGAGGGGACCTGGAAACACCATATATTTT
clone_size: .; cdr3_length: 15; j_call: TRBJ2-1; v_call: TRBV7-2; d_call: .; cdr3_aa: CASSLAHSSYNEQFF; cdr3_nt: TGTGCCAGCAGCTTAGCGCATAGCTCCTACAATGAGCAGTTCTTC
clone_size: .; cdr3_length: 15; j_call: TRBJ2-7; v_call: TRBV28; d_call: .; cdr3_aa: CASSPPPPGDYEQYF; cdr3_nt: TGTGCCAGCTCCCCACCACCTCCGGGGGATTACGAGCAGTACTTC
clone_size: many; cdr3_length: 15; j_call: TRBJ2-7; v_call: TRBV6-5; d_call: TRBD1; cdr3_aa: CASRYRDRGSYEQYF; cdr3_nt: TGTGCCAGCAGGTACCGGGACAGGGGATCCTACGAGCAGTACTTC
clone_size: .; cdr3_length: 15; j_call: TRBJ2-2; v_call: TRBV2; d_call: .; cdr3_aa: CASRRQKTNTGELFF; cdr3_nt: TGTGCCAGCAGGAGACAGAAAACGAACACCGGGGAGCTGTTTTTT
clone_size: .; cdr3_length: 15; j_call: TRBJ2-7; v_call: TRBV10-3; d_call: .; cdr3_aa: CAIADTVRADYEQYF; cdr3_nt: TGTGCCATCGCGGACACCGTTAGGGCCGACTACGAGCAGTACTTC
clone_size: .; cdr3_length: 13; j_call: TRBJ2-5; v_call: TRBV19; d_call: .; cdr3_aa: CASSPSGIETQYF; cdr3_nt: TGTGCCAGTAGCCCTAGTGGTATAGAGACCCAGTACTTC
clone_size: .; cdr3_length: 13; j_call: TRBJ2-5; v_call: TRBV18; d_call: TRBD2; cdr3_aa: CASSGTSGETQYF; cdr3_nt: TGTGCCAGCTCAGGGACTAGCGGGGAGACCCAGTACTTC
clone_size: .; cdr3_length: 14; j_call: TRBJ2-3; v_call: TRBV24-1; d_call: .; cdr3_aa: CATSDFRVGDTQYF; cdr3_nt: TGTGCCACCAGTGATTTTAGAGTCGGAGATACGCAGTATTTT